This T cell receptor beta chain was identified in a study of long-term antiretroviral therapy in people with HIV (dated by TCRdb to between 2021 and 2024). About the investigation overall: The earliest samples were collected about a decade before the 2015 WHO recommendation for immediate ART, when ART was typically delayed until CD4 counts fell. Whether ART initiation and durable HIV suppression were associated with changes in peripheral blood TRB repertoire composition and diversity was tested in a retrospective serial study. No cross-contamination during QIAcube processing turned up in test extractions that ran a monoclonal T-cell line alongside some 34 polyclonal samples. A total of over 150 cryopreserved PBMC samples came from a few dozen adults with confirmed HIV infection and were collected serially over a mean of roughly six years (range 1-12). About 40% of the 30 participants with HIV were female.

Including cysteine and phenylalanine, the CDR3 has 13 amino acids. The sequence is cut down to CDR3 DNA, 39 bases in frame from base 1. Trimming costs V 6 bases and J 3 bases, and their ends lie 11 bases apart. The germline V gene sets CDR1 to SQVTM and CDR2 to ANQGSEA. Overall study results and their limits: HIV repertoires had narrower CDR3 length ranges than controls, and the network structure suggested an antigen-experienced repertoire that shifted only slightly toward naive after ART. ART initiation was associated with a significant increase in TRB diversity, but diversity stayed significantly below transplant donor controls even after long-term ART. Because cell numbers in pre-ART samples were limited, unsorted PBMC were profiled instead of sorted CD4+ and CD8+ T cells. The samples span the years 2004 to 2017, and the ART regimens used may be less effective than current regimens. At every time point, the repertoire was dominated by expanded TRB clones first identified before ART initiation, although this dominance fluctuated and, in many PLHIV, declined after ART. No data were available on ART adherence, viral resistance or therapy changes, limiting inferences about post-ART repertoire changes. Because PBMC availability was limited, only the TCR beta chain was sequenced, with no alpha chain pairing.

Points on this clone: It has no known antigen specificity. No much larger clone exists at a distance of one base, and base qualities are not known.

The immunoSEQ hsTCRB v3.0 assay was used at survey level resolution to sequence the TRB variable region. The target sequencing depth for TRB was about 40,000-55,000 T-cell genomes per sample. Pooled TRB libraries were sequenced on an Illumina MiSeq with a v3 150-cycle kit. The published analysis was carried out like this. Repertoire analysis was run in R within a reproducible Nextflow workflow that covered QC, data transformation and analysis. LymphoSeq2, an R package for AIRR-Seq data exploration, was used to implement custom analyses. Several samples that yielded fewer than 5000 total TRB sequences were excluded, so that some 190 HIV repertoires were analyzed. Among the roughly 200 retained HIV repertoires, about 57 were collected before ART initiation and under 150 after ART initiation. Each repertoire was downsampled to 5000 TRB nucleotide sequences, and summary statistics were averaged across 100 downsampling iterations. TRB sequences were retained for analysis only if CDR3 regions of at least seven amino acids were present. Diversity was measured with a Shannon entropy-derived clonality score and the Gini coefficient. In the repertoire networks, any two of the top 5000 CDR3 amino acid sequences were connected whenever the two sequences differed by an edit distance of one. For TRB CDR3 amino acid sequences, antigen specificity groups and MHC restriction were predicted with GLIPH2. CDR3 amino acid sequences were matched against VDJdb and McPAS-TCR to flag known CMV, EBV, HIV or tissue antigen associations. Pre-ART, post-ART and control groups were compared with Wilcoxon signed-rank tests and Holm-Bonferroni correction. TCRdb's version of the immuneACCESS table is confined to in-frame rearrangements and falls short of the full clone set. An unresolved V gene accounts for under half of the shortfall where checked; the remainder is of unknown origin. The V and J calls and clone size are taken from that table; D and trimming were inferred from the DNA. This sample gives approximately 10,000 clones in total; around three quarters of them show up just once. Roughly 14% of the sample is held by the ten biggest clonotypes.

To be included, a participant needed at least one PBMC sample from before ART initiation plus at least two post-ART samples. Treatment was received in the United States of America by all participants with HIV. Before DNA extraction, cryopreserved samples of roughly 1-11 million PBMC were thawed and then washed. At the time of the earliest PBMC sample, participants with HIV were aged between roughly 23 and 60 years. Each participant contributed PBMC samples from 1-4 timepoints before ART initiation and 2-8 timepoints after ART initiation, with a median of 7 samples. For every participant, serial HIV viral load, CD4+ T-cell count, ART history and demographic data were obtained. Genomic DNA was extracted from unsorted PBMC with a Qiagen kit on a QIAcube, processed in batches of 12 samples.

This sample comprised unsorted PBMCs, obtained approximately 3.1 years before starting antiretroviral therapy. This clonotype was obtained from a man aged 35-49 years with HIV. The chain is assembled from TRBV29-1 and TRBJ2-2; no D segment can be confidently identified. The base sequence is TGCAGCGTGTCCAGGCGCGACACCGGGGAGCTGTTTTTT. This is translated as CSVSRRDTGELFF.